Each of the 12 T cell receptor beta chains below was sequenced from the same sample in a study of OX40 agonist ivuxolimab in advanced cancers. The data were produced by immunoSEQ multiplex PCR, yet TCRdb's version contains in-frame clones alone and is incomplete. The table lists more than 65,000 clones, around 85% of them singletons. The sample here was CD4+ or CD8+ T cells sorted from blood, taken in a trial of the OX40 agonist ivuxolimab. Source of these receptors: an adult with an advanced solid tumor such as melanoma, head and neck, liver or kidney cancer.

This chain connects TRBV30 to TRBJ2-7; 8 positions match TRBD1. V was pared by 3 bases and J by 2 bases, with 6 bases of the junction left unmatched. CDR1 is GTSNPN, CDR2 SVGIG, per germline (reference sequence). The length of the CDR3 is 14 residues. In DNA form, the CDR3 reads TGTGCCTGGAGCCCCGGGACAGGAGCCTACGAGCAGTACTTC. This sequence encodes CAWSPGTGAYEQYF.

The CDR3 coding sequence is TGTGCCAGCAGCTCACCGGGACCCGGCTACAATGAGCAGTTCTTC. Residues: CASSSPGPGYNEQFF. The V gene is TRBV7-2, the J gene TRBJ2-1; D assignment may be TRBD1 or TRBD2 (5 bases each). Trimming left V 4 bases short and J 3 bases short, with 13 bases between. This CDR3 comprises 15 residues. The germline CDR1 and CDR2 sequences are SGHTA and FQGNSA. Full variable domain (missing parts from reference TRBV7-2 and TRBJ2-1): GAGVSQSPSNKVTEKGKDVELRCDPISGHTALYWYRQSLGQGLEFLIYFQGNSAPDKSGLPSDRFSAERTGGSVSTLTIQRTQQEDSAVYLCASSSPGPGYNEQFFGPGTRLTVL.

This clone was seen a single time. The rearrangement joins TRBV4-2 to TRBJ2-7; TRBD2 matches at 7 bases. The CDR3 is made up of 17 amino acids. Germline CDR1 and CDR2: LGHNA and YNFKEQ. Trimming took 1 base from V and 6 from J; bases not matched to a gene: 15. The CDR3 is CASSQGVGGGPSLEQYF. The CDR3 region has the DNA TGTGCCAGCAGCCAAGGAGTCGGGGGAGGGCCTTCCCTCGAGCAGTACTTC.

The chain joins TRBV5-4 to TRBJ2-2, with 11 bases identical to TRBD2. The ends lost 1 base at V and 5 bases at J; junction bases unmatched: 7. The germline V gene encodes CDR1 SGHNT and CDR2 YYREEE (reference sequence). The CDR3 consists of 17 residues. The CDR3 DNA reads as TGTGCCAGCAGCTTGTTGCTAGCGGGGGGCCGGACCGGGGAGCTGTTTTTT. Translated, it gives CASSLLLAGGRTGELFF.

V gene TRBV6-6 combines with J gene TRBJ2-5, with 7 bases that match TRBD1. Germline CDR1 is MNHNY and CDR2 is SVGAGI (reference sequence). The CDR3 runs 14 residues. V shed 6 bases and J 2 bases; nucleotides not matched to a gene: 6. The CDR3 bases are TGTGCCAGCAGCCTACAGGGGTCGCAAGAGACCCAGTACTTC. It specifies CASSLQGSQETQYF.

This clone appeared a single time. The genes are TRBV5-1 and TRBJ1-1; D is unclear. The germline V and J ends were trimmed by 1 base and 0 bases, with 13 bases remaining between them. Germline assignment: CDR1 SGHRS and CDR2 YFSETQ. This CDR3 is built from 16 residues. The CDR3 loop is CASSLYAGALNTEAFF. The CDR3 DNA reads TGCGCCAGCAGCTTGTATGCGGGCGCCCTGAACACTGAAGCTTTCTTT.

The chain has TRBV5-1 and TRBJ1-2, with a tentative D call TRBD1 (6 bases). Germline CDR1 and CDR2: SGHRS and YFSETQ. The V end lost 4 bases, the J end lost 4 bases, and 17 bases lay between the germline ends. CDR3 size: 15 residues. The CDR3 region is CASSPGQLNTYGYTF. CDR3 nucleotide sequence: TGCGCCAGCAGCCCCGGACAGCTGAATACCTATGGCTACACCTTC.

The chain carries TRBV5-6 and TRBJ1-5, with a possible D match to TRBD1 (6 bases). This CDR3 is 16 amino acids long. Trimming pared 4 bases from V and 0 bases from J, leaving 14 bases between. Germline assignment: CDR1 SGHDT and CDR2 YYEEEE. The chain's CDR3 is CASSQTGRGSNQPQHF. The CDR3 DNA is TGTGCCAGCAGCCAAACGGGCAGGGGTAGCAATCAGCCCCAGCATTTT.

The genes are TRBV7-9 and TRBJ2-7; D gene unclear. Trimming shortened V by 2 bases and J by 0 bases, and 8 bases separated the two germline ends. The CDR3 loop spans 14 amino acids. CDR1 and CDR2 from the germline V gene are SEHNR and FQNEAQ (reference sequence). The CDR3 here is CASSLSRNSYEQYF. DNA of the CDR3: TGTGCCAGCAGCTTATCCCGCAACTCCTACGAGCAGTACTTC.

The chain uses TRBV30 and TRBJ2-2; no definite D call. Trimming removed 3 bases at V and 3 bases at J, with 5 bases between. The CDR3 runs to 12 residues. Germline CDR1 and CDR2: GTSNPN and SVGIG (reference sequence). The CDR3 DNA reads TGTGCCTGGAGCCCCCACACCGGGGAGCTGTTTTTT. Protein product: CAWSPHTGELFF.

The genes are TRBV28 and TRBJ2-1; weak D call: TRBD1 (6 bases). V lost 4 bases to trimming and J lost 10 bases, with 11 bases between them. The CDR3 is 12 residues long. Germline V gene lookup returns CDR1 MDHEN and CDR2 SYDVKM. In DNA, the CDR3 is TGTGCCAGCAGTTCCCTCGGACAGGAGCAGTTCTTC. The encoded protein is CASSSLGQEQFF.

The chain links TRBV5-1 to TRBJ2-7; 7 nucleotides agree with TRBD1. Germline CDR1 reads SGHRS; CDR2 reads YFSETQ. CDR3 length equals 14 residues. With 0 bases clipped from V and 4 bases from J, the junction kept 4 bases outside the gene matches. The CDR3 nucleotides read TGCGCCAGCAGCTTGGCTAACAGGGGTTACGAGCAGTACTTC. Its translation: CASSLANRGYEQYF.